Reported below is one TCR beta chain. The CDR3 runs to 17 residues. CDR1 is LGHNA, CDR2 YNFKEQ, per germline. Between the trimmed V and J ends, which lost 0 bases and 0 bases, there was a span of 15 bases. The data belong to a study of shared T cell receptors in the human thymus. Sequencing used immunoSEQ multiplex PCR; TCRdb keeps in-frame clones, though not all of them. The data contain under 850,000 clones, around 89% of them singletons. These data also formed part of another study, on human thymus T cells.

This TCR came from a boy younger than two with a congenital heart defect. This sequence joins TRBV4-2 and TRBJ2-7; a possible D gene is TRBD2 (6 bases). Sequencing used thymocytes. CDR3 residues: CASSQDNRAGSSYEQYF. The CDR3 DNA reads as TGTGCCAGCAGCCAAGATAATAGGGCGGGAAGCTCCTACGAGCAGTACTTC.